Below, 30 T cell receptor beta chains from the same sample are listed, as sequenced in a study of blood T cell repertoires in COVID-19. TCRdb's table, derived via immunoSEQ multiplex PCR, lists solely in-frame clones and lacks some. The data show approximately 170,000 clones, around 84% seen once. Sequences were obtained from peripheral blood. The receptors were sampled from a woman in her sixties or seventies with COVID-19, enrolled during active disease.

In its sample, this clone was seen a few times. The chain couples TRBV10-3 to TRBJ1-6; possible D gene TRBD1, 6 bases. There are 16 residues in the CDR3. The V end was cut by 6 bases, the J end by 9 bases, with 21 bases between. Looked up from germline, CDR1 is ENHRY and CDR2 is SYGVKD. This CDR3 reads CAIRGSYQGRISPLHF. The DNA for the CDR3 is TGTGCCATCAGAGGCTCATATCAGGGGCGGATTTCACCCCTCCACTTT.

DNA of the CDR3: TGTGCCAGCAGCCGTCCGACTAGCGGGGGTCAAGAGACCCAGTACTTC. Encoded protein: CASSRPTSGGQETQYF. The rearrangement joins TRBV28 to TRBJ2-5; 12 bases fit TRBD2. The V and J ends lost 6 bases and 2 bases, in that order; junction bases with no gene match: 7. CDR3 length equals 16 residues. Per germline, CDR1 MDHEN and CDR2 SYDVKM.

The gene calls are TRBV9 and TRBJ1-4; 9 bases align to TRBD1. With V trimmed by 0 bases and J by 6 bases, 3 bases remained unmatched. The CDR3 consists of 15 residues. From germline, CDR1 is SGDLS and CDR2 YYNGEE. CDR3: CASSVEGDRDEKLFF. CDR3 in DNA: TGTGCCAGCAGCGTAGAGGGGGACAGGGATGAAAAACTGTTTTTT.

J is TRBJ1-5 and V is TRBV28; 11 nucleotides line up with TRBD1. Unmatched junction bases numbered 4, after V lost 6 bases and J lost 3 bases. This CDR3 is 15 amino acids long. In germline, CDR1 is MDHEN, CDR2 SYDVKM. CDR3 loop: CASSRTGGLNQPQHF. CDR3 in DNA: TGTGCCAGCAGCAGGACAGGGGGCCTCAATCAGCCCCAGCATTTT.

The chain is built from TRBV6-6 and TRBJ2-1, with TRBD2 identical over 14 bases. The CDR3 runs 19 residues. Germline V lookup: CDR1 MNHNY, CDR2 SVGAGI (reference sequence). Trimming removed 6 bases from V and 7 bases from J; junction bases left unmatched: 17. The CDR3 is CASSHFPGLAGASGNEQFF. The CDR3 DNA reads TGTGCCAGCAGCCACTTCCCGGGACTAGCGGGAGCCTCAGGGAATGAGCAGTTCTTC.

The chain uses TRBV20-1 and TRBJ1-1; D call uncertain. The V end lost 3 bases, the J end lost 1 base, and 12 bases lay between the germline ends. The CDR3 is 14 residues long. CDR1 DFQATT and CDR2 SNEGSKA come from the germline V gene (reference sequence). The CDR3 DNA reads as TGCAGTGCTAGTCCAGGTATGAGGAACACTGAAGCTTTCTTT. Its protein product is CSASPGMRNTEAFF.

The chain couples TRBV19 to TRBJ1-5; weak D call: TRBD1 (6 bases). The V and J ends lost 4 bases and 5 bases respectively, with 12 bases between them. CDR3 size: 14 residues. CDR1 and CDR2 from the germline V gene are LNHDA and SQIVND (reference sequence). Here the CDR3 reads CASSTGQRYQPQHF. CDR3 DNA: TGTGCCAGTAGTACCGGACAGAGATATCAGCCCCAGCATTTT.

The chain is built from TRBV27 and TRBJ1-5; D is perhaps TRBD1 (6 bases). CDR1 and CDR2 from the germline V gene are MNHEY and SMNVEV (reference sequence). The V gene lost 5 bases and the J gene lost 4 bases, with 12 bases spanning the gap. The CDR3 extends over 14 amino acids. This CDR3 reads CASSPRTANQPQHF. The DNA of the CDR3 is TGTGCCAGCAGTCCCAGGACAGCAAATCAGCCCCAGCATTTT.

The J gene is TRBJ2-1, the V gene TRBV5-4; maybe TRBD1 (5 bases). There are 14 residues in the CDR3. Germline CDR1 SGHNT, CDR2 YYREEE (reference sequence). V shed 4 bases and J shed 5 bases, with 13 bases lying between them. The CDR3 loop is CASSVTPGHNEQFF. For the CDR3, the DNA is TGTGCCAGCAGCGTAACTCCAGGGCACAATGAGCAGTTCTTC.

In the case of this clone: The DNA is omitted, as the CDR3 cannot be located on it reliably, and the CDR3 follows TCRdb's listing. The V and J genes are TRBV30 and TRBJ1-6. The CDR3 length is 15 residues, termini included. Germline assignment: CDR1 GTSNPN and CDR2 SVGIG (reference sequence). CDR3 loop: CAWTTTPSGVSPLHF.

The V and J genes are TRBV28 and TRBJ2-1; tentative D call: TRBD2 (7 bases). This CDR3 is 15 amino acids long. Trimming took 2 bases from V and 3 from J, leaving 11 bases between them. Germline loops: CDR1 MDHEN, CDR2 SYDVKM. CDR3 in DNA: TGTGCCAGCAGTTTAGGGGGGGCCCACTACAATGAGCAGTTCTTC. Amino acids: CASSLGGAHYNEQFF.

The CDR3 is CASSLDGRGGKFF. The CDR3 DNA sequence: TGTGCCAGCAGCTTAGACGGCCGCGGGGGGAAGTTCTTC. The chain is built from TRBV7-3 and TRBJ2-1, with 8 nucleotides matching TRBD2. There are 13 residues in the CDR3. Germline CDR1 SGHTA, CDR2 FQGTGA. Trimming cost V 2 bases and J 14 bases; bases outside gene matches: 8.

The chain recombines TRBV28 with TRBJ1-2; D unclear. The CDR3 consists of 12 residues. Germline CDR1 and CDR2: MDHEN and SYDVKM. V was trimmed by 6 bases and J by 0 bases, leaving 5 bases between them. The CDR3 bases are TGTGCCAGCAGCCACACTAACTATGGCTACACCTTC. Translated: CASSHTNYGYTF.

The V call is TRBV6-5, the J call TRBJ1-1; 11 nucleotides agree with TRBD1. J gave up 4 bases and V 8 bases, and 3 bases lay outside the gene matches. The V gene's germline CDR1 is MNHEY and CDR2 SVGAGI. This CDR3 spans 13 amino acids. The CDR3 loop reads CASGQGARTEAFF. Written as DNA, the CDR3 is TGTGCCAGCGGACAGGGGGCGCGCACTGAAGCTTTCTTT.

CDR3 sequence: CASSSLLLGELFF. CDR3 in DNA: TGTGCCAGCAGCTCCTTGTTGTTGGGGGAGCTGTTTTTT. The V call is TRBV6-5, the J call TRBJ2-2; D remains ambiguous. There are 13 residues in the CDR3. Germline-derived CDR1 and CDR2 are MNHEY and SVGAGI. V was trimmed by 6 bases and J by 8 bases, leaving 13 bases between them.

V usage is TRBV5-4 and J usage is TRBJ1-1; TRBD1 is a possible D gene (5 bases). With 3 bases removed from V and 5 bases from J, the gap between germline ends came to 14 bases. Germline CDR1 reads SGHNT; CDR2 reads YYREEE (reference sequence). CDR3 size: 14 residues. The CDR3 DNA follows: TGTGCCAGCAGCTCCCCCGGGACTCAAACTGAAGCTTTCTTT. Protein: CASSSPGTQTEAFF.

This clone occurred once. The chain recombines TRBV21-1 with TRBJ2-7; no DNA check was done on the table's D call, TRBD2. TRBV21-1 is annotated as a pseudogene. The CDR3 has 13 residues. The CDR3 DNA sequence: TGTGCCAGCCTGCGGCGGGCTGCTTACGAGCAGTACTTC. This encodes CASLRRAAYEQYF.

This chain joins TRBV18 and TRBJ2-3; TRBD1 might be the D (5 bases). V dropped 2 bases and J dropped 3 bases, with 12 bases sitting between them. The CDR3 consists of 15 residues. Germline CDR1 and CDR2: KGHSH and LQKENI. The CDR3 here is CASSPSSRGTDTQYF. CDR3 in DNA: TGTGCCAGCTCACCATCGTCTAGGGGAACAGATACGCAGTATTTT.

CDR3 protein: CASSRDRVIYGYTF. CDR3 sequence (DNA): TGTGCCAGCAGCCGGGACAGGGTCATCTATGGCTACACCTTC. This rearrangement joins TRBV28 to TRBJ1-2, with 9 bases that match TRBD1. The CDR3 has 14 residues. With V trimmed by 6 bases and J by 4 bases, 6 bases remained unmatched. Germline V CDR1 and CDR2: MDHEN, SYDVKM.

This clone appeared a single time. The V and J genes are TRBV3-1 (or the pseudogene TRBV3-2) and TRBJ1-2; 7 positions agree with TRBD1. V shed 3 bases and J 6 bases; nucleotides not matched to a gene: 7. Per the germline V gene, CDR1 is LGHDT and CDR2 is YNNKEL (reference sequence). This CDR3 is 14 amino acids long. The CDR3 DNA reads TGTGCCAGCAGCCATGAGCGCACAGGGGATGGCTACACCTTC. It is translated as CASSHERTGDGYTF.

Turning to this clone: The sample has other DNA sequences that encode this CDR3 too. The chain is built from TRBV28 and TRBJ1-2; TRBD1 is a possible D gene (6 bases). Germline CDR1 MDHEN, CDR2 SYDVKM. The ends were cut back, 3 bases at V and 4 bases at J, with 12 bases in the middle. The CDR3 extends over 14 amino acids. In DNA, the CDR3 is TGTGCCAGCAGTTTGAGTAGAGGGGGCTATGGCTACACCTTC. This gives the protein CASSLSRGGYGYTF.

About this clone itself: Other DNA sequences from this sample encode an identical CDR3 as well. The chain carries TRBV12-3 or TRBV12-4 and TRBJ1-1; a possible D gene is TRBD1 (5 bases). Deletions cut 2 bases from V and 4 bases from J, with 8 bases between. The CDR3 has 13 residues. The chain's CDR3 is CASSLFRGTEAFF. The DNA of the CDR3 is TGTGCCAGCAGTTTATTTAGGGGCACTGAAGCTTTCTTT.

The chain employs TRBV30 and TRBJ1-5; 7 positions match TRBD1. This CDR3 region has 15 residues. Germline V CDR1 and CDR2: GTSNPN, SVGIG (reference sequence). Trimming at V came to 0 bases and at J to 3 bases, leaving 5 bases not matched to a gene. CDR3 in amino acids: CAWSVRTGANQPQHF. The CDR3 DNA sequence: TGTGCCTGGAGTGTACGGACAGGTGCCAATCAGCCCCAGCATTTT. Drawing the rest from reference TRBV30 and TRBJ1-5, the complete variable domain is SQTIHQWPATLVQPVGSPLSLECTVEGTSNPNLYWYRQAAGRGLQLLFYSVGIGQISSEVPQNLSASRPQDRQFILSSKKLLLSDSGFYLCAWSVRTGANQPQHFGDGTRLSIL.

The chain employs TRBV21-1 and TRBJ1-5; the D call TRBD1 from the table was never checked on the DNA. TRBV21-1 is shown as a pseudogene. The CDR3 totals 14 residues. For the CDR3, the DNA is TGTGCCAGCAGATACAGGGATGGCAATCAGCCCCAGCATTTT. It yields the protein CASRYRDGNQPQHF.

CDR3 region: CASSRGQRNTIYF. CDR3 in DNA: TGTGCCAGCAGCAGGGGCCAGAGAAACACCATATATTTT. This rearrangement joins TRBV2 to TRBJ1-3; TRBD1 might be the D (6 bases). The ends were cut back, 6 bases at V and 5 bases at J, with 11 bases in the middle. The germline gives CDR1 SNHLY, CDR2 FYNNEI. The CDR3 has 13 residues.

This chain joins TRBV5-8 and TRBJ2-7, with D possibly being TRBD1 (5 bases). The CDR3 is 14 residues long. Trimming cost V 2 bases and J 6 bases, with 15 bases left between them. The germline V gene has CDR1 SGHTS and CDR2 YDEGEE. The CDR3 spells CASSFYFTGAEQYV. The CDR3 DNA is TGTGCCAGCAGCTTCTACTTTACAGGCGCCGAGCAGTACGTC.

CDR3 nucleotide sequence: TGTGCCAGCAGGACAGGGGGGACCGAAGCTTTCTTT. Translation: CASRTGGTEAFF. V and J are TRBV7-2 and TRBJ1-1; 9 nucleotides match TRBD1. The length of the CDR3 is 12 residues. The junction had 4 bases not matched to a gene; V was cut back by 6 bases and J by 8 bases. CDR1 and CDR2 from the germline V gene are SGHTA and FQGNSA.

This chain connects TRBV7-9 to TRBJ2-5; 7 bases align to TRBD2. The CDR3 has 15 amino acids. J gave up 5 bases and V 2 bases, and 8 bases lay outside the gene matches. Germline values: CDR1 SEHNR, CDR2 FQNEAQ (reference sequence). CDR3 sequence: CASSLIGEGRETQYF. CDR3 DNA sequence: TGTGCCAGCAGCTTAATCGGGGAGGGCCGGGAGACCCAGTACTTC.

The rearrangement joins TRBV5-1 to TRBJ2-4; TRBD2 might be the D (5 bases). CDR3 size: 16 residues. V was pared by 0 bases and J by 7 bases, with 17 bases between. Germline values: CDR1 SGHRS, CDR2 YFSETQ. The CDR3 sequence is CASSLAGNAGGNIQYF. The CDR3 coding sequence is TGCGCCAGCAGCTTGGCCGGCAATGCGGGTGGCAACATTCAGTACTTC.

This sequence joins TRBV6-4 and TRBJ2-1; possible D gene TRBD2, 5 bases. The CDR3 sequence is 13 residues long. V lost 6 bases and J lost 10, with 16 bases in between. In germline, CDR1 is MRHNA, CDR2 SNTAGT. In DNA, the CDR3 is TGTGCCAGCAGGGCTAGCCCTGCCGCGGAGCAGTTCTTC. This sequence encodes CASRASPAAEQFF.